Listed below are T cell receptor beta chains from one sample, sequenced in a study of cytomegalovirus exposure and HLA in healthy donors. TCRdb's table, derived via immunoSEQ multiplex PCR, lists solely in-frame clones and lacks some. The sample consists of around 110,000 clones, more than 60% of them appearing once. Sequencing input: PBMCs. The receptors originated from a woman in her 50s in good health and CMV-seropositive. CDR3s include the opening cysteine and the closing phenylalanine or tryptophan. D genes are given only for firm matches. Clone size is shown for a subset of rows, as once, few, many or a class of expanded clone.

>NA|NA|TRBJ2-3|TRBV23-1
TGCGCCAGCAGTCACAAACTACGGGGAACCACAGATACGCAGTATTTT
CASSHKLRGTTDTQYF
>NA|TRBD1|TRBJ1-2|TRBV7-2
TGTGCCAGCAGCCCCGGTGGGGGACAGGGGGCCCGTGGCTACACCTTC
CASSPGGGQGARGYTF
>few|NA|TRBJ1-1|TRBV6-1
TGTGCCAGCGAGAGGGGAGGGAACACTGAAGCTTTCTTT
CASERGGNTEAFF
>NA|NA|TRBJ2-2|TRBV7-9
TGTGCCAGCAGCTTACGGAGAGGGGGATACGCGAACACCGGGGAGCTGTTTTTT
CASSLRRGGYANTGELFF
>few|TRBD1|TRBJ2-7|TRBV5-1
TGCGCCAGCAGCTTGGGAGGGACGACAGGGGACGAGCAGTACTTC
CASSLGGTTGDEQYF
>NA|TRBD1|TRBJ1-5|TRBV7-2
TGTGCCAGCAGCCAGGGACAGGCCAATCAGCCCCAGCATTTT
CASSQGQANQPQHF
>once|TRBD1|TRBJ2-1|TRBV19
TGTGCCAGTAAGGGACAGGGGACCTACAATGAGCAGTTCTTC
CASKGQGTYNEQFF
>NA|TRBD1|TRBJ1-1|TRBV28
TGTGCCAGCCGCCGGACAGGGGCGTCTGAAGCTTTCTTT
CASRRTGASEAFF
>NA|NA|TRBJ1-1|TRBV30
TGTGCCTGGAGTGTTCTGGGCGGGGGTTTAACTGAAGCTTTCTTT
CAWSVLGGGLTEAFF
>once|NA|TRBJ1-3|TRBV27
TGTGCCAGCAGTTTTGGCGGCTCTGGAAACACCATATATTTT
CASSFGGSGNTIYF
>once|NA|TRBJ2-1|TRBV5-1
TGCGCCAGCAGCCTAGTCGCTTCTAATGAGCAGTTCTTC
CASSLVASNEQFF
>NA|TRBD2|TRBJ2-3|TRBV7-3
TGTGCCAGCAGCTTAGGGCCTAGCGGGGGAGTTACAGATACGCAGTATTTT
CASSLGPSGGVTDTQYF
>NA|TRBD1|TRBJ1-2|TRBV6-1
TGTGCCAGCAGGCGGACAGGGAGCGAGTATGGCTACACCTTC
CASRRTGSEYGYTF
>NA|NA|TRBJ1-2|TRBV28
TGTGCCAGCAGTTTTAACGGGGGAAATGGCTACACCTTC
CASSFNGGNGYTF
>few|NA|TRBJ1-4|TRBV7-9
TGTGCCAGCAGCCCACCTCATGTCGGTAATGAAAAACTGTTTTTT
CASSPPHVGNEKLFF
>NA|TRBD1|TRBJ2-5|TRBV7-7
TGTGCCAGCAGCTTAGGGGGACAGGAAGAGACCCAGTACTTC
CASSLGGQEETQYF
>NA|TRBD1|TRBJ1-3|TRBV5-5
TGTGCCAGCAGCATACAGGGGGGCTTCTCTGGAAACACCATATATTTT
CASSIQGGFSGNTIYF
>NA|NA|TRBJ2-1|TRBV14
TGTGCCAGCAGCCAAGAGGGACTCCGTGGCAGTGGGCAGTTCTTC
CASSQEGLRGSGQFF
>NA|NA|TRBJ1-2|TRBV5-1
TGCGCCAGCAGCGAGGACAGACCACCTAACTATGGCTACACCTTC
CASSEDRPPNYGYTF
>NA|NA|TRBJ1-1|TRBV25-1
TGTGCCAGCAGGGCGAATACAGGGTCAGGCACTGAAGCTTTCTTT
CASRANTGSGTEAFF
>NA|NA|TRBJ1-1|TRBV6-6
TGTGCCAGGGATGTTCCACAACAGGGGAACACTGAAGCTTTCTTT
CARDVPQQGNTEAFF
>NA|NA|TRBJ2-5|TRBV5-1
TGCGCCAGCAGCTTAAGGGGTAGTGATGAGACCCAGTACTTC
CASSLRGSDETQYF
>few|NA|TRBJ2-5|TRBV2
TGTGCCAGCAGTGAACGAGAGACCCAGTACTTC
CASSERETQYF
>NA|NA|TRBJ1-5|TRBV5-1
TGCGCCAGCAGCTTGGGACAGTATAGCAATCAGCCCCAGCATTTT
CASSLGQYSNQPQHF
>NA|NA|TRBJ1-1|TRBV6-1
TGTGCCAGCAGTGGGAGCAGGGGAGGGGGAAACACTGAAGCTTTCTTT
CASSGSRGGGNTEAFF
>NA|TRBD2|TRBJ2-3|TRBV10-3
TGTGCCATCCGCCCCAATCCGGGACTAGCGGGGACAAGCACAGATACGCAGTATTTT
CAIRPNPGLAGTSTDTQYF
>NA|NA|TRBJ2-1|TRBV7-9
TGTGCCAGCAGCCCCCAGGTTGAGCAGTTCTTC
CASSPQVEQFF